The sequence of this T cell receptor beta chain was determined in a study of shared clonotypes between healthy human individuals. Clones were sequenced by immunoSEQ multiplex PCR, and TCRdb holds only the in-frame ones, with some missing. The data hold fewer than 500,000 clones, with 75% to 80% observed a single time. Unmatched junction bases numbered 7, after V lost 6 bases and J lost 0 bases. The CDR3 is 15 residues long. Per the germline V gene, CDR1 is MDHEN and CDR2 is SYDVKM. This clone was recorded a few times. Sequenced sample: PBMCs. The chain carries TRBV28 and TRBJ1-1, with TRBD1 matching 7 bases. This sequence originates from a woman aged 40 to 49 in good health. Some clones in this sample may be carry-over from other donors' samples. CDR3 bases: TGTGCCAGCAGCCGGTGGGACAGCCTGAACACTGAAGCTTTCTTT. Protein sequence: CASSRWDSLNTEAFF.